The present entry profiles one T cell receptor beta chain with its context. No antigen is known for it. The CDR3 runs to 15 residues. J was trimmed by 12 bases and V by 2 bases; bases with no gene match: 7. Germline V gene sequence: CDR1 MDHEN, CDR2 SYDVKM. The sample belongs to a study of cytomegalovirus exposure and HLA in healthy donors. Study-wide results and caveats: The investigators catalogued 150 to 200 TCR beta chains as cytomegalovirus-associated. Most TCRs appeared rarely, but some public TCRs recurred in many donors.

PCR used 60 Vbeta primers and 13 Jbeta primers. Measured with immunoSEQ multiplex PCR; TCRdb has only the in-frame clones, and not every one. The table for this sample gives 45,000 to 55,000 clones. The TCR originated in a woman aged 45 to 65 in good health and CMV-seropositive. Material for sequencing was PBMCs. The chain carries TRBV28 and TRBJ2-6; TRBD2 matches at 10 bases. This chain's CDR3 is CASSLSGRVGRVLTF. CDR3 sequence (DNA): TGTGCCAGCAGTTTAAGCGGGAGGGTAGGCCGCGTCCTGACTTTC. Full variable domain (outside the CDR3, taken from reference TRBV28 and TRBJ2-6): DVKVTQSSRYLVKRTGEKVFLECVQDMDHENMFWYRQDPGLGLRLIYFSYDVKMKEKGDIPEGYSVSREKKERFSLILESASTNQTSMYLCASSLSGRVGRVLTFGAGSRLTVL.